Here is one T cell receptor beta chain with its context. Its specific antigen is unknown. Base qualities are not at hand, and no much larger clone is one base apart. This entry is derived from a study of T cells after yellow fever vaccination (dated by TCRdb to between 2018 and 2020). About the investigation overall: Libraries from fractions with low cell numbers were prepared with the SMART-Seq v4 Ultra Low Input RNA kit. Blood was collected at multiple timepoints before and after primary and secondary immunization, and bulk PBMC replicates and cell subsets were isolated. To track T-cell clones before and after primary and booster YFV17D yellow fever vaccination, bulk TCR alpha and beta repertoires were sequenced longitudinally. Two healthy male donors, one aged 18 to 29 and one aged 30 to 40 years, made up the cohort.

According to the study, the label for this sample's treatment or condition signals: live attenuated yellow fever vaccine strain. At each blood-draw timepoint, two biological replicates of bulk PBMCs were collected. A standard Ficoll-Paque protocol was used to isolate PBMCs from peripheral blood. TriZol was used to extract RNA from bulk PBMCs, from CD4 and CD8 fractions, and from dextramer-positive and dextramer-negative fractions. Trimming accounts for 8 bases at V and 6 bases at J, while the number of junction bases matched to no gene is 11. Taken from cysteine to phenylalanine, the CDR3 has 15 residues. Only the CDR3 region is kept as DNA, spanning 45 bases read in frame from base 1. From a lookup of the germline V gene, CDR1 and CDR2 are KGHSH and LQKENI. General findings and caveats noted by the study authors: A small share of clonotypes occurred in both CD4 and CD8 compartments, likely arising from convergent recombination. The secondary T-cell response was weaker than the primary response but faster, peaking on day 5 instead of day 15. Most clones expanded after primary vaccination (about 95% of CD4 and 88% of CD8) were re-detected after the booster, suggesting that broad memory maintenance occurred. FACS-sorted repertoires could contain abundant contaminating clonotypes from the bulk population, so computational filtering was required. Because the study included only a couple of donors, the extent to which the findings can be generalized is limited.

TCRdb lists the instrument as Illumina NovaSeq 6000. TCR cDNA was synthesized by 5'RACE template switching, which introduced a universal primer site and unique molecular identifiers. Priming of cDNA synthesis was performed from both the TCR alpha and TCR beta constant segments. Library amplification used two PCR steps, and the second PCR step added sample barcodes and sequencing adapters. Sequencing of libraries was done on Illumina HiSeq 2500 (2x100 bp) or NovaSeq (2x150 bp). In the paper's pipeline: MIGEC handled demultiplexing of reads and collapsing into UMI consensus sequences, while MiXCR performed V(D)J alignment. Vaccine-responding clonotypes were identified with edgeR using replicate PBMC samples, with FDR below 0.01 and a log2 fold change above 5 up to day 15 being required. Bulk clonotypes were assigned CD4 or CD8 identity according to which sequenced CD4 or CD8 repertoire held them at higher abundance. TCRdb cleaned the public reads at Q25 with fastp, built clones with MiXCR and kept in-frame beta chains. Entries that share a CDR3 protein sequence are merged under the most common genes and DNA. These V and J calls are TCRdb output, not the study's own analysis. In this sample the table shows a few hundred thousand distinct CDR3 sequences, over 4% of which occur a single time. The ten largest clones represent approximately 23% of the sample.

The sequenced sample was PBMCs, obtained 5 days after the yellow fever booster vaccination. The chain uses TRBV18 and TRBJ2-2, with 8 bases aligning to TRBD1. The clonotype was recovered from a man younger than 30 who received the YFV17D yellow fever vaccine. The nucleotide sequence reads as follows: TGTGCCAGCCGTCAGGGGGCTCGCCCTTCCGGGGAGCTGTTTTTT. Its protein is CASRQGARPSGELFF.